What follows describes a single TCR beta chain. This entry comes from a study of blood T cell repertoires in COVID-19. Study at large: COVID-19 samples collected from the United States, Italy and Spain covered acute and convalescent phases. Sample material is recorded as cDNA or gDNA derived from T cells, B-cell-depleted T cells, or PBMCs.

Per the germline V gene, CDR1 is SGHDT and CDR2 is YYEEEE. Deletions cut 6 bases from V and 4 bases from J, with 13 bases between. This CDR3 contains 13 residues. Original processing methods: Estimates of nucleated cell counts were drawn from the amplification of reference gene primers. Produced via immunoSEQ multiplex PCR; TCRdb's table is partial and in-frame only. V, J and clone size were drawn from that table, and D and trimming were deduced from the DNA. This sample carries fewer than 300,000 clones, about nine tenths of them seen once, and the ten largest clones take 4%. This clonotype was obtained from a man between 60 and 75 years old who had recovered from COVID-19. The specimen was peripheral blood. The J gene is TRBJ1-1, the V gene TRBV5-6, with unresolved D. CDR3 bases: TGTGCCAGCACCTTTGGCGGGGTCACTGAAGCTTTCTTT. As protein: CASTFGGVTEAFF.